This T cell receptor (beta chain) was recorded in a study of identical twins. This CDR3 spans 14 amino acids. Germline V gene data show CDR1 as SQVTM and CDR2 as ANQGSEA. J lost 5 bases, V lost 7 bases, and 8 bases had no gene match. In its sample, this clonotype was seen many times. Template switching added a universal primer site, and cDNA bore unique molecular identifiers. TCRdb reanalysed the 5' RACE reads using MiXCR and keeps one entry per CDR3 protein. Among about 500,000 distinct CDR3 sequences listed, around 15% were seen once. The same data also went into a second study, on yellow fever vaccine responses in identical twins.

V usage is TRBV29-1 and J usage is TRBJ2-2; TRBD1 aligns across 9 bases. The sample comprised CD4+ T cells sorted from blood. The receptor was isolated from a woman between 18 and 29 years old in good health. The CDR3 region has the DNA TGCAGCGCGCTATACAGGGGGCTGACCGGGGAGCTGTTTTTT. Translation gives CSALYRGLTGELFF.